This TCR beta chain was identified during a study of regulatory T cells in long-lasting Graves disease. Assembly of TCR beta libraries relied on iRepertoire HTBI primers together with Arm-PCR of CDR3 regions. TCRdb re-analysed the multiplex PCR reads in MiXCR, keeping a single row per CDR3 protein. The repertoire consists of 200,000 to 250,000 distinct CDR3 sequences, with around 21% occurring once and the leading ten covering approximately 15%. Sample time point: newly diagnosed GD, antithyroid drugs for less than 3 months. RNA from PBMCs was the source of the TCR library. Concerning this clonotype itself: The antigen is undetermined.

Germline V gene sequence: CDR1 LNHDA, CDR2 SQIVND (reference sequence). The V and J ends lost 7 bases and 4 bases respectively, with 19 bases between them. This CDR3 comprises 15 residues. Study findings and constraints: TRBV28 was favored in persistent disease, as were TRBJ1-2 and TRBJ2-5. Peripheral blood, not thyroid tissue, was the sole material studied. Persistent patients shared thousands of public clonotypes among themselves. Newly diagnosed patients shared fewer, at about 890.

Sample: peripheral blood mononuclear cells (PBMCs), taken at new diagnosis, from a patient treated with antithyroid drugs. J is TRBJ1-2 and V is TRBV19; D gene uncertain. This clonotype originated in a female donor with Graves disease. The CDR3 protein is CASTPPGIFGYGYTF. CDR3 bases: TGTGCCAGTACCCCTCCCGGCATTTTTGGCTATGGCTACACCTTC.